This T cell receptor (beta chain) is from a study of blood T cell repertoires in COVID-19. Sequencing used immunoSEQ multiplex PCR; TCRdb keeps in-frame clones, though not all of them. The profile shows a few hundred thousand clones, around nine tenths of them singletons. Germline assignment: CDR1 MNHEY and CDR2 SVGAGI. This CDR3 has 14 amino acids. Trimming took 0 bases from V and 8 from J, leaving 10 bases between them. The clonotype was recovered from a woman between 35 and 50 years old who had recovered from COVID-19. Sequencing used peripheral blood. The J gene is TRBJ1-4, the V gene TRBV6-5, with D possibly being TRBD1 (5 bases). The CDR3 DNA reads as TGTGCCAGCAGTTACTCAGGGGCATCGGAAAAACTGTTTTTT. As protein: CASSYSGASEKLFF.